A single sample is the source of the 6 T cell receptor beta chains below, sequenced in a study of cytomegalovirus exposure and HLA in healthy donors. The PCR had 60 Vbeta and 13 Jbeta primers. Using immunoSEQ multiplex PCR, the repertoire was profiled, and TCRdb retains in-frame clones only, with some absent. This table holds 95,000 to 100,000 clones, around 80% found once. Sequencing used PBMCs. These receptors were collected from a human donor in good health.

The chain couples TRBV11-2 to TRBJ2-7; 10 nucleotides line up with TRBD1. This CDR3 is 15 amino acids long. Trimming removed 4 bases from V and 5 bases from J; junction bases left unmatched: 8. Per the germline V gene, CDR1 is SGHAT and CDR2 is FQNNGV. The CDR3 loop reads CASSSFGTGEDEQYF. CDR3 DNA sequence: TGTGCCAGCAGCTCCTTCGGGACAGGGGAGGACGAGCAGTACTTC.

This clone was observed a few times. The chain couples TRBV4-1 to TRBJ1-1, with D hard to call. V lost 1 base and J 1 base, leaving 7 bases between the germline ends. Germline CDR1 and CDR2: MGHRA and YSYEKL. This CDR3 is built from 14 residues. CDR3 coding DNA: TGCGCCAGCAGCCAAGGTCTATGGAACACTGAAGCTTTCTTT. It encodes CASSQGLWNTEAFF.

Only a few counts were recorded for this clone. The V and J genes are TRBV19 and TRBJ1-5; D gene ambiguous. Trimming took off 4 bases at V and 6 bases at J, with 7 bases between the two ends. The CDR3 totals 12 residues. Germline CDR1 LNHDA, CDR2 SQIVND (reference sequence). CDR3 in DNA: TGTGCCAGTAGTACAAGGAGTCAGCCCCAGCATTTT. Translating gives CASSTRSQPQHF.

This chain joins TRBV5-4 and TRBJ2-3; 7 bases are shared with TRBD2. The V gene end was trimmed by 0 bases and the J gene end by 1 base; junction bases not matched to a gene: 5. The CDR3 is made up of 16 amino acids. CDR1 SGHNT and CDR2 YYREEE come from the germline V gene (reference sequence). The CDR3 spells CASSLVKRGGTDTQYF. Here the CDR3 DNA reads TGTGCCAGCAGCTTGGTAAAGCGGGGAGGCACAGATACGCAGTATTTT. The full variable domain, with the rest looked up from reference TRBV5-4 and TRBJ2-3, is ETGVTQSPTHLIKTRGQQVTLRCSSQSGHNTVSWYQQALGQGPQFIFQYYREEENGRGNFPPRFSGLQFPNYSSELNVNALELDDSALYLCASSLVKRGGTDTQYFGPGTRLTVL.

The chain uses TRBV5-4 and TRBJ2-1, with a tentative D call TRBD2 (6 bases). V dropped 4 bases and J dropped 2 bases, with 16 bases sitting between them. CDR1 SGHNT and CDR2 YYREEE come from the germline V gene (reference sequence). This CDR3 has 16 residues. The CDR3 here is CASSERSPGAYNEQFF. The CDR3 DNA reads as TGTGCCAGCAGCGAAAGATCCCCGGGGGCCTACAATGAGCAGTTCTTC.

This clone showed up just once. CDR3 nucleotide sequence: TGTGCCAGCAGCCCTGAGGTAGGGACTAGCGGCTACAATGAGCAGTTCTTC. It is translated as CASSPEVGTSGYNEQFF. The rearrangement joins TRBV9 to TRBJ2-1, with TRBD2 matching 11 bases. This CDR3 has 17 amino acids. Germline V gives CDR1 SGDLS, CDR2 YYNGEE. V trimming: 4 bases; J trimming: 3 bases; junction bases outside the gene matches: 9.